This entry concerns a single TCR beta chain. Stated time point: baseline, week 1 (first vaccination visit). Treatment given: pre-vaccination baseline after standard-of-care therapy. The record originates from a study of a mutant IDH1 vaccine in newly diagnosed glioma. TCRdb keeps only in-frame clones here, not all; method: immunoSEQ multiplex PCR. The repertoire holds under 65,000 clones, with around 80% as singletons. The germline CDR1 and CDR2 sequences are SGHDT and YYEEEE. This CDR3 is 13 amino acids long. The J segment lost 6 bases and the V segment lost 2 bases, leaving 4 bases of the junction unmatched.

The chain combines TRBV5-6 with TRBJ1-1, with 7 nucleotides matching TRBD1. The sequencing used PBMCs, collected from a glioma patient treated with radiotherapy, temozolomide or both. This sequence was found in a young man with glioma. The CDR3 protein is CASSFQQGPEAFF. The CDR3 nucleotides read TGTGCCAGCAGCTTTCAACAGGGGCCTGAAGCTTTCTTT.